Each of the 4 T cell receptor beta chains below was sequenced from the same sample in a study of blood T cells in healthy people across ages. Alongside a J-beta primer mix, a sample-barcoded 5' primer served in a second PCR lasting roughly 6 to 12 cycles. TCRdb itself ran the 5' RACE reads through MiXCR, one entry per CDR3 protein. Among approximately 780,000 distinct CDR3 sequences, 20% to 30% were seen once, and the ten largest hold about 2.9%. These same data were also listed under a study on T cells of mothers and their children.

The sequencing sample was made of blood. These receptor sequences come from a boy between 5 and 17 years old in good health.

There are a few counts of this clonotype. The chain links TRBV7-6 to TRBJ2-7, with unresolved D. The J call may be wrong; the DNA end is better matched by TRBJ2-1. This CDR3 is built from 15 residues. CDR1 and CDR2 (germline): SGHVS, FNYEAQ. DNA for the CDR3: TGTGCCAGCAGCCTCTGGGCCTCCGGCGGCTATGAGCAGTTCTTC. This gives the protein CASSLWASGGYEQFF.

V is TRBV19 and J is TRBJ2-2, with TRBD1 as a possible D gene (6 bases). The length of the CDR3 is 15 residues. V lost 5 bases to trimming and J lost 4 bases, with 14 bases between them. Germline CDR1 LNHDA, CDR2 SQIVND (reference sequence). The CDR3 nucleotides are TGTGCCAGTAGTCGGGACGACAGGCCCACCGGGGAGCTGTTTTTT. Its translation: CASSRDDRPTGELFF.

The chain carries TRBV12-3 or TRBV12-4 and TRBJ1-6; D ambiguous. V dropped 7 bases and J dropped 11 bases, with 12 bases sitting between them. The CDR3 sequence is 12 residues long. CDR3 DNA sequence: TGTGCCAGCACCGAAGATAGGACACCCCTCCACTTT. This encodes CASTEDRTPLHF.

This sequence joins TRBV20-1 and TRBJ2-3; 7 bases match TRBD1. The junction had 6 bases not matched to a gene; V was cut back by 4 bases and J by 2 bases. The CDR3 runs 14 residues. From germline, CDR1 is DFQATT and CDR2 SNEGSKA (reference sequence). The CDR3, as DNA: TGCAGTGCTACTACAGGGGATGTCACAGATACGCAGTATTTT. Amino acid sequence: CSATTGDVTDTQYF.